This TCR beta chain was obtained from a study of cytomegalovirus exposure and HLA in healthy donors. At the level of the study: Genotyping showed 81% of approximately 430 donors falling in the Caucasian-associated ancestry cluster. General study findings and limits: Presence/absence analysis assumed near-uniform sequencing depth across donors. Certain indistinguishable V segments, among them TRBV6-2 and TRBV6-3, were excluded. In a later analysis, HLA-associated beta chains showed higher expansion and lower generation probabilities than comparable chains.

With 60 Vbeta and 13 Jbeta primers, the PCR was carried out. Produced via immunoSEQ multiplex PCR; TCRdb's table is partial and in-frame only. The sample yields some 150,000 clones, 65% to 90% seen once. The CDR3 has 17 residues. The V gene's germline CDR1 is SEHNR and CDR2 FQNEAQ (reference sequence). Germline trimming cut 0 bases from V and 1 base from J; bases unmatched to any gene: 5. This clone appeared a few times. Antigen specificity is unknown. The material sequenced was PBMCs. The origin of this receptor is a woman in her twenties or thirties in good health and CMV-seronegative. This rearrangement joins TRBV7-9 to TRBJ1-1, with 10 bases identical to TRBD1. The CDR3 loop is CASSLARQGAANTEAFF. DNA of the CDR3: TGTGCCAGCAGCTTAGCCCGACAGGGGGCGGCGAACACTGAAGCTTTCTTT.